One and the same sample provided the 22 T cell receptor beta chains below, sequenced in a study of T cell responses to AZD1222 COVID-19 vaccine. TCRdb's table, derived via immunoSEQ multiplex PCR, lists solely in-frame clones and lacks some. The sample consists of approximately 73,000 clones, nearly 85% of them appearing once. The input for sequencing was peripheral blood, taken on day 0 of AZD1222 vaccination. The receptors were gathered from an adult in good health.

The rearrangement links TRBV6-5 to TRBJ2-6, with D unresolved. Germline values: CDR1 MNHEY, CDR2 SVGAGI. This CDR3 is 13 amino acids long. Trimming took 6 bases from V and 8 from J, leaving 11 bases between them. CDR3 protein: CASRQTGPNVLTF. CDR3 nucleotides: TGTGCCAGCAGACAGACCGGGCCCAACGTCCTGACTTTC.

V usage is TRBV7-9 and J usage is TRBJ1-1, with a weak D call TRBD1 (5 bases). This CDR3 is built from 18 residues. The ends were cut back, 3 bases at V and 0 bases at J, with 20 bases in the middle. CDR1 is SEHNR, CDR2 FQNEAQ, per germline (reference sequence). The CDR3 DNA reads TGTGCCAGCAGCTTTCTAAATGGGGCAGCTATAATGAACACTGAAGCTTTCTTT. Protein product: CASSFLNGAAIMNTEAFF. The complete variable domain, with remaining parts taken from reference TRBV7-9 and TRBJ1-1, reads DTGVSQNPRHKITKRGQNVTFRCDPISEHNRLYWYRQTLGQGPEFLTYFQNEAQLEKSRLLSDRFSAERPKGSFSTLEIQRTEQGDSAMYLCASSFLNGAAIMNTEAFFGQGTRLTVV.

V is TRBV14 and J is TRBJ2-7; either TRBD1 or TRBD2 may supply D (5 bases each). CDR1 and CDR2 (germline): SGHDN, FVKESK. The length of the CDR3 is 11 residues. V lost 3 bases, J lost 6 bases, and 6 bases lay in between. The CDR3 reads CASSQGTEQYF. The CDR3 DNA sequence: TGTGCCAGCAGCCAGGGGACCGAGCAGTACTTC.

The CDR3 coding sequence is TGTGCCAGCAGCCAATTGGGGGGCCCTGGCTACGAGCAGTACTTC. Protein product: CASSQLGGPGYEQYF. The chain uses TRBV14 and TRBJ2-7, with D perhaps TRBD1 or TRBD2 (6 bases each). Trimming shortened V by 2 bases and J by 3 bases, and 14 bases separated the two germline ends. The CDR3 extends over 15 amino acids. From germline, CDR1 is SGHDN and CDR2 FVKESK.

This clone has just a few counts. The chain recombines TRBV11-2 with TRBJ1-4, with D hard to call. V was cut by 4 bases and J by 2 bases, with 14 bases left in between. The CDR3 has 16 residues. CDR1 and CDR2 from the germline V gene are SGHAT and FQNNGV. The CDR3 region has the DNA TGTGCCAGCAGCTCCCTGAAGAGGCGGACTAATGAAAAACTGTTTTTT. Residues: CASSSLKRRTNEKLFF.

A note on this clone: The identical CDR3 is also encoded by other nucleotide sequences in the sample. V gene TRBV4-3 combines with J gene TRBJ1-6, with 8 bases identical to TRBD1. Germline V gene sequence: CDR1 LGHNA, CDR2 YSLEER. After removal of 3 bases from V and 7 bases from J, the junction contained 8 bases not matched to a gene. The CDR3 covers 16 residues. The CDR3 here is CASSQGTGEKNSPLHF. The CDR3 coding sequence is TGCGCCAGCAGCCAGGGGACAGGAGAAAAGAATTCACCCCTCCACTTT.

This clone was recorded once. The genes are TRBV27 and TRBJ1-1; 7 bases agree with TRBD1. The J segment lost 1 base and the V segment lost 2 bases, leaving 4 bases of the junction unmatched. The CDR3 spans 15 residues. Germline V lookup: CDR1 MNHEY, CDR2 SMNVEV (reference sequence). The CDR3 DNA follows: TGTGCCAGCAGTTTAGACAGGGAAACGAACACTGAAGCTTTCTTT. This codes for CASSLDRETNTEAFF.

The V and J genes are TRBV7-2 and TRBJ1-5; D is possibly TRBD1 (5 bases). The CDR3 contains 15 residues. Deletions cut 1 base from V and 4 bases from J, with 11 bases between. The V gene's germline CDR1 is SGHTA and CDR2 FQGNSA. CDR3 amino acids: CASSLVSRANQPQHF. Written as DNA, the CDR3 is TGTGCCAGCAGCTTAGTCTCCAGGGCTAATCAGCCCCAGCATTTT.

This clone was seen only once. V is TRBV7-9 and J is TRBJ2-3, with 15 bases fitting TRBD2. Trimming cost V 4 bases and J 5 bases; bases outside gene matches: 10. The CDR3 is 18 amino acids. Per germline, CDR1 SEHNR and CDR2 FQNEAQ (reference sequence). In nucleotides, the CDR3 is TGTGCCAGCAGCTCTGGACTAGCGGGGGGGCGGCCGCAAGATACGCAGTATTTT. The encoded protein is CASSSGLAGGRPQDTQYF.

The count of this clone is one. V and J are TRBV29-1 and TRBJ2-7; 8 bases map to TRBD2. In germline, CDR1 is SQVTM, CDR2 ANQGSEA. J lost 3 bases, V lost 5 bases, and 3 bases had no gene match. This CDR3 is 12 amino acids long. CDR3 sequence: CSVLGTSYEQYF. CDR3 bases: TGCAGCGTTCTGGGGACTAGCTACGAGCAGTACTTC.

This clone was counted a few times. CDR3 in amino acids: CASSRDRGETQYF. DNA for the CDR3: TGCGCCAGCAGCCGGGACAGGGGTGAGACCCAGTACTTC. The chain has TRBV5-1 and TRBJ2-5, with 10 bases matching TRBD1. CDR3 length: 13 residues. With V trimmed by 4 bases and J by 5 bases, 2 bases remained unmatched. Germline CDR1 is SGHRS and CDR2 is YFSETQ.

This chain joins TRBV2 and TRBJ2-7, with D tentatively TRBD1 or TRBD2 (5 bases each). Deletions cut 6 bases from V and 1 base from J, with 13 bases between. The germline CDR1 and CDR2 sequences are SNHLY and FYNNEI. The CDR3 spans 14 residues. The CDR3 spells CASRGDVPSYEQYF. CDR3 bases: TGTGCCAGCAGGGGGGACGTACCTTCCTACGAGCAGTACTTC. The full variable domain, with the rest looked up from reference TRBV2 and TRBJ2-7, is EPEVTQTPSHQVTQMGQEVILRCVPISNHLYFYWYRQILGQKVEFLVSFYNNEISEKSEIFDDQFSVERPDGSNFTLKIRSTKLEDSAMYFCASRGDVPSYEQYFGPGTRLTVT.

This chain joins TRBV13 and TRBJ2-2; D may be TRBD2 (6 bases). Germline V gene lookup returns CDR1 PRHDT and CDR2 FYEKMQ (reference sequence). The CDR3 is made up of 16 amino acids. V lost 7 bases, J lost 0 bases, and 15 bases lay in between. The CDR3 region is CASTNWRGSNTGELFF. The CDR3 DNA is TGTGCCAGCACCAACTGGAGGGGCTCGAACACCGGGGAGCTGTTTTTT.

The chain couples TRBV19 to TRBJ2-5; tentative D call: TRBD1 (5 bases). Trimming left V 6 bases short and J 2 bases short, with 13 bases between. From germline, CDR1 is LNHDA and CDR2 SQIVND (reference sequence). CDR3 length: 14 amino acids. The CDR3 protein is CASRDWAGQETQYF. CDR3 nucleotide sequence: TGTGCCAGTAGAGATTGGGCAGGGCAAGAGACCCAGTACTTC.

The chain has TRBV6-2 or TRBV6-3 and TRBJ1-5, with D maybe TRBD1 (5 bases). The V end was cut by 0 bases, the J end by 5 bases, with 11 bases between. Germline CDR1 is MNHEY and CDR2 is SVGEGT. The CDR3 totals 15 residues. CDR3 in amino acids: CASSYSTPQDQPQHF. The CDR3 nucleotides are TGTGCCAGCAGTTACTCGACCCCACAGGATCAGCCCCAGCATTTT.

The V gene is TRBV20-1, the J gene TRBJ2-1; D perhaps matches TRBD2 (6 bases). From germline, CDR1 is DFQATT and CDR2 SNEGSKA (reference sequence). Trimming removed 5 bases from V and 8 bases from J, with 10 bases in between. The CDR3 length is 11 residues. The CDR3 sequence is CSASTSHEQFF. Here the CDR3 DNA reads TGCAGTGCTTCGACTAGTCATGAGCAGTTCTTC.

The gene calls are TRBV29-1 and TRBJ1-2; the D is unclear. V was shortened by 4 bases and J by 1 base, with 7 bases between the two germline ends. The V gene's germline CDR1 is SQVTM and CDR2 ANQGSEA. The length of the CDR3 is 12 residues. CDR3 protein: CSVAAGNYGYTF. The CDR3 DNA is TGCAGCGTTGCGGCGGGTAACTATGGCTACACCTTC. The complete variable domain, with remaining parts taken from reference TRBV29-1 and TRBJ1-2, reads SAVISQKPSRDICQRGTSLTIQCQVDSQVTMMFWYRQQPGQSLTLIATANQGSEATYESGFVIDKFPISRPNLTFSTLTVSNMSPEDSSIYLCSVAAGNYGYTFGSGTRLTVV.

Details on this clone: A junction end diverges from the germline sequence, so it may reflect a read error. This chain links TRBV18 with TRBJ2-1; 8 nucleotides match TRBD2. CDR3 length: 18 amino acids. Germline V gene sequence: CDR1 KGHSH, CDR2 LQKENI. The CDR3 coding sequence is TGTGCCAGCTCTCCACTGATAGAGGTAGCGGGAAGGAGGAATGAGCAGTTCTTC. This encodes CASSPLIEVAGRRNEQFF.

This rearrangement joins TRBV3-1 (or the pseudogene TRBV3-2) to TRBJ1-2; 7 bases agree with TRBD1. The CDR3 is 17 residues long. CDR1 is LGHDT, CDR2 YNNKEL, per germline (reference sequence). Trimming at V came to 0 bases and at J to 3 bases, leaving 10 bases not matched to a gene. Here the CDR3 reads CASSQDPGTVRHYGYTF. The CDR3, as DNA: TGTGCCAGCAGCCAAGATCCGGGGACAGTCAGGCACTATGGCTACACCTTC.

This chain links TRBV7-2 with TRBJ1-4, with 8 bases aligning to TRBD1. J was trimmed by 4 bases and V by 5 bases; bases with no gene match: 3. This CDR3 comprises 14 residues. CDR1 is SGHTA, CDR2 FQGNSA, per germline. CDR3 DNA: TGTGCCAGCAGCAAAGACAGGGGTAATGAAAAACTGTTTTTT. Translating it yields CASSKDRGNEKLFF.

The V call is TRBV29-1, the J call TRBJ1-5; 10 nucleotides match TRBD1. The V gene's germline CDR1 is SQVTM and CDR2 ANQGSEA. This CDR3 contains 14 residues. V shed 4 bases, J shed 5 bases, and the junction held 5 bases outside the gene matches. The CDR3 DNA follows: TGCAGCGTTGTAGGGACAGGGGTGGATCAGCCCCAGCATTTT. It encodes CSVVGTGVDQPQHF.

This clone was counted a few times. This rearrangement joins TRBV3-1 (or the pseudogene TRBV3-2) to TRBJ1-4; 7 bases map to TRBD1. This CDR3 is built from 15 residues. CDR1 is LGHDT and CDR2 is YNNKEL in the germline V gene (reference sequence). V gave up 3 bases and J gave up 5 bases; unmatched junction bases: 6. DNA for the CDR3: TGTGCCAGCAGCCAGTCGGGACAGAGGAATGAAAAACTGTTTTTT. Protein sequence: CASSQSGQRNEKLFF.